This T cell receptor (beta chain) appears in the sequencing data of a study of blood T cell repertoires in COVID-19. The overall study: The United States, Italy and Spain provided the acute and convalescent COVID-19 samples.

TCRdb's copy holds only in-frame clones and misses some; the assay was immunoSEQ multiplex PCR. The sample lists about half a million clones; 89% were seen once. The CDR3 runs to 17 residues. From germline, CDR1 is LGHDT and CDR2 YNNKEL (reference sequence). J gave up 2 bases and V 5 bases, and 11 bases lay outside the gene matches. Sequencing was done on a sample of peripheral blood. This chain uses TRBV3-1 (or the pseudogene TRBV3-2) with TRBJ1-3; 8 bases match TRBD1. The origin of this receptor is a man younger than 35 with COVID-19, enrolled during active disease. CDR3 loop: CASSSDWTGYPGNTIYF. As DNA, the CDR3 is TGTGCCAGCAGCTCTGATTGGACAGGGTATCCTGGAAACACCATATATTTT.